A selection of T cell receptor beta chains follows, all from one sample in a study of T cells in Graves' hyperthyroidism and ophthalmopathy. TCRdb reprocessed the multiplex PCR reads with MiXCR, giving one entry per CDR3 protein. Counted here are over 300,000 distinct CDR3 sequences, roughly 13% occurring once; the ten biggest clones make up about a third. The sample consisted of blood. These receptors were obtained from a woman in her thirties or forties with Graves' ophthalmopathy. CDR3s include the opening cysteine and the closing phenylalanine or tryptophan. The order of the fields is D gene, V gene, clone size, J gene, CDR3 DNA, CDR3 protein. A D gene is named only where the DNA matches it firmly. The size entry is marked missing in some rows and otherwise reads once, few, many or a size class.

TRBD1	TRBV12-3/TRBV12-4	many	TRBJ2-7	TGTGCCAGCAGTTTAGAGACAGGGGTGGTTTACGAGCAGTACTTC	CASSLETGVVYEQYF
-	TRBV6-1	many	TRBJ1-6	TGTGCCAGCACCATGTCCCGGGACCGAAGCTCCTATAATTCACCCCTCCACTTT	CASTMSRDRSSYNSPLHF
-	TRBV6-1	many	TRBJ1-2	TGTGCCAGCAGTGATCACTATGGCTACACCTTC	CASSDHYGYTF
-	TRBV20-1	-	TRBJ1-6	TGCAGTGCTAGAGTACAGAGCTCCTATAATTCACCCCTCCACTTT	CSARVQSSYNSPLHF
-	TRBV19	-	TRBJ1-1	TGTGCCAGTAGAGTTGTTTTTGGGGGGGCCGGGACTGAAGCTTTCTTT	CASRVVFGGAGTEAFF
-	TRBV12-3/TRBV12-4	-	TRBJ1-2	TGTGCCAGCAGTTTAAGTCTAATAGGGTTTGGTTATGGCTACACCTTC	CASSLSLIGFGYGYTF
TRBD2	TRBV7-2	-	TRBJ2-1	TGTGCCAGCAGCTTCTCCCTAGCGGGAGGGCCGGGTTCCTACAATGAGCAGTTCTTC	CASSFSLAGGPGSYNEQFF
TRBD1	TRBV5-1	many	TRBJ2-3	TGCGCCAGCAGCGGTTGGGACAGGGCAGATACGCAGTATTTT	CASSGWDRADTQYF
TRBD1	TRBV14	many	TRBJ2-1	TGTGCCAGCAGCTTGGGACAGGTGAGCGACAATGAGCAGTTCTTC	CASSLGQVSDNEQFF
-	TRBV7-2	many	TRBJ1-6	TGTGCCAGCAGCTTCCGGGACAATCGAGACCCCCTCCACTTT	CASSFRDNRDPLHF
-	TRBV6-1	many	TRBJ2-1	TGTGCCAGCAGAACACAGTACAATGAGCAGTTCTTC	CASRTQYNEQFF
-	TRBV11-2	many	TRBJ1-2	TGTGCCAGCAGCTTAGATCGCGAAGACTACACCTTC	CASSLDREDYTF
-	TRBV12-3/TRBV12-4	many	TRBJ2-1	TGTGCCAGCAGTTTCGGGACGGCGCTGTATGGGCAGTTCTTC	CASSFGTALYGQFF
TRBD1	TRBV7-9	many	TRBJ2-1	TGTGCCAGCAGCGCGACAGGGGAGTACAATGAGCAGTTCTTC	CASSATGEYNEQFF
-	TRBV2	many	TRBJ1-1	TGTGCCAGCAGTGATCGGGAGAACACTGAAGCTTTCTTT	CASSDRENTEAFF
TRBD2	TRBV14	-	TRBJ2-7	TGTGCCAGCAGCCATCCCGGACTAGCGGGGGCCTACGAGCAGTACTTC	CASSHPGLAGAYEQYF
TRBD1	TRBV12-3/TRBV12-4	many	TRBJ2-5	TGTGCCAGCAGTTGGACAGGGAATCAAGAGACCCAGTACTTC	CASSWTGNQETQYF
-	TRBV10-3	-	TRBJ2-6	TGTGCCATCAGTGATGAAGGGTTTTCTGGGGCCAACGTCCTGACTTTC	CAISDEGFSGANVLTF
TRBD2	TRBV28	many	TRBJ2-7	TGTGCCAGCAGTACCGGAGCGGGAGGCGAGCAGTACTTC	CASSTGAGGEQYF
-	TRBV19	few	TRBJ2-3	TGTGCCAGTAGTATAGGGGGCCGAGGTACGGATACGCAGTATTTT	CASSIGGRGTDTQYF
-	TRBV5-1	many	TRBJ1-2	TGCGCCAGCAGCAAGGTCCCAAGGGCGGATGGCTACACCTTC	CASSKVPRADGYTF
-	TRBV7-9	many	TRBJ1-1	TGTGCCAGCAGCCCCCCATCACAGACTGAAGCTTTCTTT	CASSPPSQTEAFF
-	TRBV6-1	many	TRBJ1-2	TGTGCCAGCAGCCGGAACTATGGCTACACCTTC	CASSRNYGYTF
TRBD2	TRBV19	few	TRBJ2-1	TGTGCCAGTAGCAGAAGCGGGAGCCTCTACAATGAGCAGTTCTTC	CASSRSGSLYNEQFF
-	TRBV10-1	many	TRBJ2-3	TGCGCCAGCAGTGAGACTTCACCTACCGCAGATACGCAGTATTTT	CASSETSPTADTQYF
-	TRBV7-8	few	TRBJ2-1	TGTGCCAGCAGCTTAGGGGAGCAGTTCTTC	CASSLGEQFF
-	TRBV27	many	TRBJ2-1	TGTGCCAGCAGTTCCCCATACAATGAGCAGTTCTTC	CASSSPYNEQFF
TRBD1	TRBV7-9	-	TRBJ1-4	TGTGCCAGCAGCCGACCCGGGACAGAGGGTGAAAAACTGTTTTTT	CASSRPGTEGEKLFF
-	TRBV12-3/TRBV12-4	many	TRBJ2-5	TGTGCCAGCAGCACCGGGGACCCCTGGACCCAGTACTTC	CASSTGDPWTQYF
TRBD2	TRBV20-1	many	TRBJ2-1	TGCAGTGCTAGAGATTATTCGGCGCCTAGCGGGAGAGGGGTTGAGCAGTTCTTC	CSARDYSAPSGRGVEQFF
-	TRBV30	many	TRBJ1-1	TGTGCCTGGAGTGTGGCGTACGGCACTGAAGCTTTCTTT	CAWSVAYGTEAFF
-	TRBV2	many	TRBJ1-5	TGTGCCAGCAGTGAGAGGGCTAGCAATCAGCCCCAGCATTTT	CASSERASNQPQHF
TRBD1	TRBV10-2	few	TRBJ2-7	TGCGCCAGCAGTGAGTTCGGGACAGCTACTTTCGAGCAGTACTTC	CASSEFGTATFEQYF
TRBD2	TRBV20-1	many	TRBJ2-5	TGCAGCTCCGGCGCGGCTAGCGGTTATGTGACCCAGTACTTC	CSSGAASGYVTQYF
TRBD1	TRBV6-1	many	TRBJ1-4	TGTGCCAGCAGTGGGACAGGGGTCGGCGAAAAACTGTTTTTT	CASSGTGVGEKLFF
TRBD1	TRBV5-1	many	TRBJ2-1	TGCGCCAGCAGAGGACAGGGGGCGCGCGACAATGAGCAGTTCTTC	CASRGQGARDNEQFF
-	TRBV28	many	TRBJ1-5	TGTGCCAGCAGTTTTCGGGGGCCGCATAGCAATCAGCCCCAGCATTTT	CASSFRGPHSNQPQHF
TRBD1	TRBV2	few	TRBJ1-6	TGTGCCAGCAGTCGGGACAGTCTTGGGAATTCACCCCTCCACTTT	CASSRDSLGNSPLHF
TRBD1	TRBV13	-	TRBJ2-7	TGTGCCAGCAGTGAATCCGGGACAGGCTACGAGCAGTACTTC	CASSESGTGYEQYF
TRBD2	TRBV7-9	many	TRBJ2-1	TGTGCCAGCAGCCCAAGACTAGCGGGTTCCTACAATGAGCAGTTCTTC	CASSPRLAGSYNEQFF
-	TRBV3-1	many	TRBJ2-5	TGTGCCAGCAGCCAAGATCTAATAGCGGAACATCAAGAGACCCAGTACTTC	CASSQDLIAEHQETQYF
-	TRBV12-3/TRBV12-4	many	TRBJ2-7	TGTGCCAGCAGTTTTGGCCAGGGTGGAATCGGGCAGTACTTC	CASSFGQGGIGQYF
-	TRBV2	few	TRBJ1-3	TGTGCCAGCAGCCGACAGACCACCTCTGGAAACACCGTATATTTT	CASSRQTTSGNTVYF